The clone carrying this TCR beta chain was observed at least ten times. This entry belongs to a study of T cells in Graves' hyperthyroidism and ophthalmopathy. Patients counted as stable if ophthalmopathy did not develop within 18 months. The CDR3 runs to 14 residues. CDR1 is KGHSH and CDR2 is LQKENI in the germline V gene. Trimming took 2 bases from V and 0 from J, leaving 4 bases between them. RNA transcripts yielded amplified TCR beta CDR3 regions. Using the HTBI primer set, a first-round RT-PCR was run on the TCR CDR3. MiXCR, run by TCRdb on the multiplex PCR reads, gives a single entry per CDR3 protein. This sample carries roughly 420,000 distinct CDR3 sequences, 15% to 18% of them seen once, and the ten largest clones take just under 8%.

This clonotype was sampled from a woman aged 18-29 years with Graves' hyperthyroidism. The chain employs TRBV18 and TRBJ2-2; no clear D. The specimen sequenced was blood. The CDR3 DNA follows: TGTGCCAGCTCACCAAGTGCGAACACCGGGGAGCTGTTTTTT. It translates to CASSPSANTGELFF.